A selection of T cell receptor beta chains follows, all from one sample in a study of T-cell memory formation after mild COVID-19. One entry per CDR3 protein results from TCRdb running MiXCR on the 5' RACE reads. The sample lists 50,000 or so distinct CDR3 sequences; roughly a quarter were seen once. Material for sequencing was PBMCs or a T cell subset sorted from them (not recorded which). These receptors all stem from a man between 18 and 29 years old who had mild COVID-19 (a few samples of this study predate the infection). Cell type and time point are not known. Each CDR3 is given with its conserved first and last residue. The order of the fields is J gene, clone size, V gene, D gene, CDR3 protein, CDR3 DNA. D genes are given only for firm matches. Only some rows state a clone size, as once, few, many or a class for expanded clones.

j_call: TRBJ2-1
clone_size: few
v_call: TRBV7-9
d_call: TRBD2
cdr3_aa: CASSLVVRGAEEQFF
cdr3_nt: TGTGCCAGCAGCTTAGTGGTGCGGGGGGCAGAGGAGCAGTTCTTC

j_call: TRBJ2-3
clone_size: few
v_call: TRBV7-9
d_call: TRBD2
cdr3_aa: CASSPLGRGATDTQYF
cdr3_nt: TGTGCCAGCAGCCCCTTGGGGCGGGGGGCCACAGATACGCAGTATTTT

j_call: TRBJ1-1
clone_size: -
v_call: TRBV11-2
d_call: -
cdr3_aa: CASSLVWGGFSTEAFF
cdr3_nt: TGTGCCAGCAGCTTAGTGTGGGGGGGCTTTTCCACTGAAGCTTTCTTT

j_call: TRBJ1-2
clone_size: -
v_call: TRBV3-2
d_call: -
cdr3_aa: CASSQVQGARSYGYTF
cdr3_nt: TGTGCCAGCAGCCAAGTACAGGGGGCGCGAAGCTATGGCTACACCTTC

j_call: TRBJ2-5
clone_size: many
v_call: TRBV7-2
d_call: TRBD2
cdr3_aa: CASSLLAGGLETQYF
cdr3_nt: TGTGCCAGCAGCTTACTAGCGGGGGGGCTAGAGACCCAGTACTTC

j_call: TRBJ2-5
clone_size: few
v_call: TRBV25-1
d_call: -
cdr3_aa: CASSDWAQETQYF
cdr3_nt: TGTGCCAGCAGTGATTGGGCCCAAGAGACCCAGTACTTC

j_call: TRBJ2-5
clone_size: few
v_call: TRBV6-2/TRBV6-3
d_call: TRBD1
cdr3_aa: CASSSPGQGLEETQYF
cdr3_nt: TGTGCCAGCAGTTCTCCGGGACAGGGGTTGGAAGAGACCCAGTACTTC

j_call: TRBJ2-1
clone_size: few
v_call: TRBV25-1
d_call: TRBD2
cdr3_aa: CASSEMPVGTSGSYNEQFF
cdr3_nt: TGTGCCAGCAGTGAGATGCCGGTAGGGACTAGCGGTTCCTACAATGAGCAGTTCTTC

j_call: TRBJ2-7
clone_size: -
v_call: TRBV29-1
d_call: -
cdr3_aa: CSGSTGSDEQYF
cdr3_nt: TGCAGCGGTAGTACAGGGTCGGACGAGCAGTACTTC

j_call: TRBJ2-7
clone_size: -
v_call: TRBV29-1
d_call: -
cdr3_aa: CRTGHELHEQYF
cdr3_nt: TGCAGAACAGGGCACGAGTTACACGAGCAGTACTTC

j_call: TRBJ2-1
clone_size: few
v_call: TRBV4-1
d_call: -
cdr3_aa: CASSQDLTGDNEQFF
cdr3_nt: TGCGCCAGCAGCCAAGATCTGACGGGGGACAATGAGCAGTTCTTC

j_call: TRBJ2-1
clone_size: few
v_call: TRBV4-2
d_call: TRBD1
cdr3_aa: CASSGGQGFNEQFF
cdr3_nt: TGTGCCAGCAGCGGGGGACAGGGTTTCAATGAGCAGTTCTTC

j_call: TRBJ2-1
clone_size: -
v_call: TRBV5-1
d_call: -
cdr3_aa: CASSQNRGDEQFF
cdr3_nt: TGCGCCAGCAGCCAGAACCGTGGCGATGAGCAGTTCTTC

j_call: TRBJ2-1
clone_size: -
v_call: TRBV6-5
d_call: -
cdr3_aa: CASSYSGNEQFF
cdr3_nt: TGTGCCAGCAGTTATTCCGGGAATGAGCAGTTCTTC

j_call: TRBJ1-1
clone_size: many
v_call: TRBV27
d_call: -
cdr3_aa: CASSFVGGTEAFF
cdr3_nt: TGTGCCAGCAGTTTTGTAGGAGGGACTGAAGCTTTCTTT

j_call: TRBJ1-1
clone_size: few
v_call: TRBV7-9
d_call: -
cdr3_aa: CASSLPDDRSEAFF
cdr3_nt: TGTGCCAGCAGCCTACCAGATGACAGGAGTGAAGCTTTCTTT

j_call: TRBJ2-2
clone_size: -
v_call: TRBV6-2/TRBV6-3
d_call: -
cdr3_aa: CASSHNTGELFF
cdr3_nt: TGTGCCAGCAGTCACAACACCGGGGAGCTGTTTTTT

j_call: TRBJ2-4
clone_size: -
v_call: TRBV7-3
d_call: -
cdr3_aa: CASSLGGKNIQYF
cdr3_nt: TGTGCCAGCAGCCTTGGGGGCAAAAACATTCAGTACTTC

j_call: TRBJ1-1
clone_size: -
v_call: TRBV20-1
d_call: -
cdr3_aa: CSASGGTGRDTEAFF
cdr3_nt: TGCAGTGCTAGCGGAGGGACGGGGCGGGACACTGAAGCTTTCTTT

j_call: TRBJ1-1
clone_size: -
v_call: TRBV5-4
d_call: -
cdr3_aa: CASSLQAENTEAFF
cdr3_nt: TGTGCCAGCAGCTTGCAGGCGGAGAACACTGAAGCTTTCTTT

j_call: TRBJ2-2
clone_size: few
v_call: TRBV19
d_call: -
cdr3_aa: CASSTAPLDGELFF
cdr3_nt: TGTGCCAGTAGTACGGCACCTCTGGACGGGGAGCTGTTTTTT

j_call: TRBJ2-3
clone_size: -
v_call: TRBV19
d_call: -
cdr3_aa: CATRTQGYTDTQYF
cdr3_nt: TGTGCCACCCGAACCCAGGGGTACACAGATACGCAGTATTTT

j_call: TRBJ1-2
clone_size: few
v_call: TRBV15
d_call: -
cdr3_aa: CATSRGGRINYGYTF
cdr3_nt: TGTGCCACCAGCAGAGGGGGGCGAATTAACTATGGCTACACCTTC

j_call: TRBJ1-1
clone_size: few
v_call: TRBV7-6
d_call: TRBD1
cdr3_aa: CASSRDRYTEAFF
cdr3_nt: TGTGCCAGCAGCCGGGACAGATACACTGAAGCTTTCTTT

j_call: TRBJ2-1
clone_size: few
v_call: TRBV4-1
d_call: -
cdr3_aa: CASRPRAVQSSYNEQFF
cdr3_nt: TGCGCCAGCCGTCCTCGGGCTGTTCAGAGCTCCTACAATGAGCAGTTCTTC

j_call: TRBJ2-1
clone_size: -
v_call: TRBV14
d_call: TRBD2
cdr3_aa: CASSQDPSGGRRWQFF
cdr3_nt: TGTGCCAGCAGCCAAGATCCTAGCGGGGGCCGACGTTGGCAGTTCTTC

j_call: TRBJ2-7
clone_size: few
v_call: TRBV10-3
d_call: -
cdr3_aa: CAISEGSDATYEQYF
cdr3_nt: TGTGCCATCAGTGAGGGGTCGGACGCCACCTACGAGCAGTACTTC

j_call: TRBJ1-5
clone_size: -
v_call: TRBV18
d_call: TRBD1
cdr3_aa: CASSAGQGDQPQHF
cdr3_nt: TGTGCCAGCTCAGCGGGACAGGGGGATCAGCCCCAGCATTTT